This TCR beta chain comes out of a study of Graves' ophthalmopathy and Graves' hyperthyroidism. On the study more broadly: Upon initial diagnosis and before any treatment, peripheral blood was collected.

RNA transcripts provided the template for amplifying TCR beta CDR3 regions. HTBI primers were employed in first-round RT-PCR, then a second-round multiplex PCR followed. TCRdb re-analysed the multiplex PCR reads in MiXCR, keeping a single row per CDR3 protein. The data hold roughly 610,000 distinct CDR3 sequences, with 22% observed a single time. General study findings and limits: With roughly 69% sensitivity and around 79% specificity, the model predicted ophthalmopathy progression. Most clonotypes expanded in thyroid above 0.001 frequency were present in blood too.

Participants with hyperthyroidism, aged 18 to 65, were newly diagnosed with under 2 months' duration. The sample holds many counts of this clonotype. What it binds is unknown. This CDR3 region has 13 residues. The germline CDR1 and CDR2 sequences are GTSNPN and SVGIG (reference sequence). Trimming stripped 2 bases from V and 3 bases from J, with 8 bases between. What was sequenced was peripheral blood. The receptor's source is a woman aged 18-30 years with stable Graves' hyperthyroidism. Some clones in this sample may be carry-over from other donors' samples. The chain recombines TRBV30 with TRBJ1-5; D unresolved. CDR3 sequence reads: CAWSSGDNQPQHF. Here the CDR3 DNA reads TGTGCCTGGAGTTCCGGGGACAATCAGCCCCAGCATTTT.